These 24 T cell receptor beta chains were sequenced from one sample in a study of cytomegalovirus exposure and HLA in healthy donors. Researchers ran the PCR with 60 Vbeta and 13 Jbeta primers. Sequenced by immunoSEQ multiplex PCR; TCRdb stores in-frame clones only, minus some. The sample consists of about 180,000 clones, 70% to 80% of them appearing once. The sample consisted of PBMCs. The receptor source for this set is a woman aged 30 to 39 in good health and CMV-seropositive.

The genes are TRBV18 and TRBJ2-1, with TRBD2 matching 10 bases. Germline lookup yields CDR1 KGHSH and CDR2 LQKENI. CDR3 size: 15 residues. V lost 3 bases, J lost 5 bases, and 4 bases stayed unmatched. In DNA form, the CDR3 reads TGTGCCAGCTCACCCCTAGCGGGAGACAACAATGAGCAGTTCTTC. Translated, it gives CASSPLAGDNNEQFF.

The V call is TRBV7-2, the J call TRBJ2-2; D is uncertain. Germline V lookup: CDR1 SGHTA, CDR2 FQGNSA. CDR3 size: 15 residues. V dropped 5 bases and J dropped 2 bases, with 12 bases sitting between them. CDR3 in amino acids: CASSLGGSNTGELFF. DNA for the CDR3: TGTGCCAGCAGCCTAGGCGGCTCCAACACCGGGGAGCTGTTTTTT.

The chain is built from TRBV19 and TRBJ2-5, with a weak D call TRBD1 (5 bases). Germline V gives CDR1 LNHDA, CDR2 SQIVND (reference sequence). V was trimmed by 6 bases and J by 1 base, leaving 15 bases between them. The CDR3 runs 15 residues. CDR3 nucleotide sequence: TGTGCCAGTAGCCTCAACCCAGGGATCCAAGAGACCCAGTACTTC. This encodes CASSLNPGIQETQYF.

The chain combines TRBV7-8 with TRBJ2-2; TRBD2 matches 14 bases. Per germline, CDR1 SGHVS and CDR2 FQNEAQ. V shed 8 bases, J shed 5 bases, and the junction held 7 bases outside the gene matches. The CDR3 consists of 16 residues. The CDR3 DNA reads TGTGCCAGCCTGGGGACTAGCGGGAGAAGGACCGGGGAGCTGTTTTTT. It yields the protein CASLGTSGRRTGELFF.

The chain couples TRBV29-1 to TRBJ2-2; TRBD1 agrees at 11 bases. The germline V gene has CDR1 SQVTM and CDR2 ANQGSEA. J lost 6 bases, V lost 3 bases, and 9 bases had no gene match. The CDR3 extends over 16 amino acids. The CDR3 spells CSVDIPGTGGPGELFF. In nucleotides, the CDR3 is TGCAGCGTTGACATTCCCGGGACAGGGGGTCCCGGGGAGCTGTTTTTT.

In this sample, this clone turned up a few times. The V call is TRBV6-5, the J call TRBJ1-2; 8 nucleotides agree with TRBD1. Per germline, CDR1 MNHEY and CDR2 SVGAGI. J gave up 4 bases and V 2 bases, and 6 bases lay outside the gene matches. This CDR3 comprises 15 residues. CDR3 protein: CASSYLPRGPYGYTF. The CDR3 DNA reads TGTGCCAGCAGTTACCTACCCAGGGGGCCCTATGGCTACACCTTC.

V gene TRBV14 combines with J gene TRBJ1-2; 7 bases line up with TRBD1. J was trimmed by 4 bases and V by 4 bases; bases with no gene match: 12. The V gene's germline CDR1 is SGHDN and CDR2 FVKESK. The CDR3 sequence is 16 residues long. The CDR3 spells CASSPAFGDSGYGYTF. In nucleotides, the CDR3 is TGTGCCAGCAGCCCCGCTTTTGGGGACAGCGGCTATGGCTACACCTTC.

The chain joins TRBV6-6 to TRBJ1-4, with D possibly being TRBD1 (5 bases). V lost 7 bases and J 3 bases, leaving 12 bases between the germline ends. Germline V gene lookup returns CDR1 MNHNY and CDR2 SVGAGI (reference sequence). This CDR3 region has 14 residues. The CDR3 region has the DNA TGTGCCAGCACCGAAGACAGATCTAATGAAAAACTGTTTTTT. Amino acids: CASTEDRSNEKLFF.

In the case of this clone: Relative to the germline gene, one junction end is altered; a read error may explain this. This chain joins TRBV19 and TRBJ2-6; maybe TRBD1 (6 bases). Germline V gene lookup returns CDR1 LNHDA and CDR2 SQIVND (reference sequence). This CDR3 comprises 15 residues. The CDR3 sequence: CAGRDTGSGANVLTF. The CDR3, as DNA: TGTGCCGGTAGGGACACTGGCTCTGGGGCCAACGTCCTGACTTTC.

The chain employs TRBV6-4 and TRBJ1-2; 8 nucleotides match TRBD1. V was clipped by 4 bases and J by 5 bases; unmatched bases: 12. CDR1 is MRHNA and CDR2 is SNTAGT in the germline V gene. The CDR3 spans 16 residues. The CDR3 is CASSAERQGQGYGYTF. The CDR3 bases are TGTGCCAGCAGTGCAGAGAGACAGGGGCAGGGTTATGGCTACACCTTC.

This chain links TRBV7-3 with TRBJ2-2, with TRBD1 identical over 8 bases. CDR1 and CDR2 (germline): SGHTA, FQGTGA. The CDR3 is 17 amino acids. V gave up 5 bases and J gave up 1 base; unmatched junction bases: 9. The CDR3 spells CASSTPGGDENTGELFF. As DNA, the CDR3 is TGTGCCAGCAGCACACCAGGGGGCGATGAGAACACCGGGGAGCTGTTTTTT.

The chain joins TRBV19 to TRBJ1-5; D might be TRBD1 (6 bases). The CDR3 sequence is 14 residues long. V lost 7 bases and J lost 7, with 17 bases in between. Germline V gene sequence: CDR1 LNHDA, CDR2 SQIVND (reference sequence). The CDR3 DNA sequence: TGTGCCAGTACCGTGGACAGCTCGGGCCAGCCCCAGCATTTT. Protein: CASTVDSSGQPQHF.

V gene TRBV30 combines with J gene TRBJ2-1; TRBD2 aligns across 10 bases. The trim removed 0 bases at V and 12 bases at J, leaving 5 bases unmatched. This CDR3 is built from 13 residues. Germline CDR1 GTSNPN, CDR2 SVGIG (reference sequence). CDR3 nucleotides: TGTGCCTGGAGTGTACAAGGACTAGCGGTGCAGTTCTTC. This gives the protein CAWSVQGLAVQFF.

This clone has just a few counts. The chain couples TRBV10-2 to TRBJ1-1, with D perhaps TRBD1 (6 bases). The CDR3 extends over 18 amino acids. The V gene lost 0 bases and the J gene lost 1 base, with 18 bases spanning the gap. CDR1 and CDR2 (germline): WSHSY, SAAADI. The CDR3 here is CASSESPRGPRTNTEAFF. In DNA form, the CDR3 reads TGCGCCAGCAGTGAGTCGCCCAGGGGACCCAGGACGAACACTGAAGCTTTCTTT.

V usage is TRBV9 and J usage is TRBJ2-2; 9 nucleotides align to TRBD1. Trimming at V came to 0 bases and at J to 5 bases, leaving 5 bases not matched to a gene. This CDR3 region has 16 residues. Germline-derived CDR1 and CDR2 are SGDLS and YYNGEE. The CDR3 loop reads CASSVGTGVGTGELFF. CDR3 in DNA: TGTGCCAGCAGCGTAGGGACAGGGGTAGGAACCGGGGAGCTGTTTTTT.

This clone appeared a few times. DNA of the CDR3: TGTGCCAGCAGCCCATCCTACGAGCAGTACTTC. Translated, it gives CASSPSYEQYF. V usage is TRBV7-9 and J usage is TRBJ2-7; no firm D call. Per germline, CDR1 SEHNR and CDR2 FQNEAQ (reference sequence). The CDR3 extends over 11 amino acids. V was trimmed by 5 bases and J by 1 base, leaving 3 bases between them.

The chain couples TRBV18 to TRBJ2-7; TRBD1 matches 7 bases. Trimming took 6 bases from V and 0 from J; bases not matched to a gene: 5. Germline lookup yields CDR1 KGHSH and CDR2 LQKENI. This CDR3 spans 14 amino acids. The CDR3 nucleotides read TGTGCCAGCTCCCCCCGGGACAGCTCCTACGAGCAGTACTTC. It yields the protein CASSPRDSSYEQYF.

This chain connects TRBV28 to TRBJ1-2; 10 bases map to TRBD1. This CDR3 comprises 14 residues. The trim removed 3 bases at V and 6 bases at J, leaving 4 bases unmatched. Germline values: CDR1 MDHEN, CDR2 SYDVKM. This CDR3 is CASSFAGQGDGYTF. CDR3 nucleotides: TGTGCCAGCAGTTTTGCCGGACAGGGGGATGGCTACACCTTC.

The J gene is TRBJ2-7, the V gene TRBV7-9, with 8 positions matching TRBD1. V was pared by 4 bases and J by 0 bases, with 5 bases of the junction left unmatched. Germline V gene lookup returns CDR1 SEHNR and CDR2 FQNEAQ (reference sequence). There are 15 residues in the CDR3. The CDR3 DNA follows: TGTGCCAGCAGCTACCGGACAGGGCCCTCCTACGAGCAGTACTTC. This translates into CASSYRTGPSYEQYF.

The rearrangement links TRBV30 to TRBJ1-1; 9 positions match TRBD1. The V gene's germline CDR1 is GTSNPN and CDR2 SVGIG (reference sequence). This CDR3 has 15 residues. V shed 2 bases, J shed 2 bases, and the junction held 6 bases outside the gene matches. The CDR3 DNA follows: TGTGCCTGGAGTCTACAGGGACAGGGTAACACTGAAGCTTTCTTT. The encoded protein is CAWSLQGQGNTEAFF.

In this sample, this clone turned up once. The chain uses TRBV2 and TRBJ1-5; D remains ambiguous. The CDR3 contains 16 residues. Deletions cut 1 base from V and 0 bases from J, with 10 bases between. Germline CDR1 SNHLY, CDR2 FYNNEI. The CDR3 is CASSEDRVNSNQPQHF. The CDR3 coding sequence is TGTGCCAGCAGTGAAGACCGAGTCAATAGCAATCAGCCCCAGCATTTT. The variable domain in full, with the rest retrieved from reference TRBV2 and TRBJ1-5, is EPEVTQTPSHQVTQMGQEVILRCVPISNHLYFYWYRQILGQKVEFLVSFYNNEISEKSEIFDDQFSVERPDGSNFTLKIRSTKLEDSAMYFCASSEDRVNSNQPQHFGDGTRLSIL.

The chain employs TRBV2 and TRBJ1-2, with D tentatively TRBD1 (5 bases). Germline-derived CDR1 and CDR2 are SNHLY and FYNNEI. The V and J ends lost 4 bases and 1 base respectively, with 7 bases between them. The CDR3 sequence is 13 residues long. Written as DNA, the CDR3 is TGTGCCAGCAGTGGGCAGGGTAACTATGGCTACACCTTC. The encoded protein is CASSGQGNYGYTF.

This chain joins TRBV10-2 and TRBJ1-5; 8 nucleotides align to TRBD1. The CDR3 extends over 14 amino acids. Germline assignment: CDR1 WSHSY and CDR2 SAAADI. J lost 7 bases, V lost 8 bases, and 10 bases had no gene match. CDR3 nucleotide sequence: TGCGCCAGCGGAAGGACAGGGTCGGACCAGCCCCAGCATTTT. Its protein is CASGRTGSDQPQHF.

The chain employs TRBV7-7 and TRBJ2-5; 8 bases align to TRBD1. Germline-derived CDR1 and CDR2 are SSHAT and FNYEAQ (reference sequence). CDR3 length: 15 amino acids. Germline trimming cut 5 bases from V and 1 base from J; bases unmatched to any gene: 6. CDR3: CASSPGTGPQETQYF. CDR3 nucleotides: TGTGCCAGCAGCCCCGGGACAGGCCCCCAAGAGACCCAGTACTTC.